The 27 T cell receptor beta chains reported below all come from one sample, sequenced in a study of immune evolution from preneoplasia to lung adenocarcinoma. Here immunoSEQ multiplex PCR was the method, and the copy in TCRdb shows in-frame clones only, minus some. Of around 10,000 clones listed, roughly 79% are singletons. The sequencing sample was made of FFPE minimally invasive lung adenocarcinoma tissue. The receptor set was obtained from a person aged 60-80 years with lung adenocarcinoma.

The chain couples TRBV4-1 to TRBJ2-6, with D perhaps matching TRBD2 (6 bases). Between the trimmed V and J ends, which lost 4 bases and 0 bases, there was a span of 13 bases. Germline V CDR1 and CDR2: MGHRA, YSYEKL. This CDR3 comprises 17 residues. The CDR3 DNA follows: TGCGCCAGCAGCCGTGGGACTGAAAACTCTGGGGCCAACGTCCTGACTTTC. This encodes CASSRGTENSGANVLTF.

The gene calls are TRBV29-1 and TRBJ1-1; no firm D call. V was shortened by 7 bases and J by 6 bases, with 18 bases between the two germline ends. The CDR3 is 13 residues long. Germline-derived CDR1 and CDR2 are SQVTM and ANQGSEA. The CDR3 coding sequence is TGCAGCGCGCTTCCTCGGCGGGGATCTGAAGCTTTCTTT. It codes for CSALPRRGSEAFF.

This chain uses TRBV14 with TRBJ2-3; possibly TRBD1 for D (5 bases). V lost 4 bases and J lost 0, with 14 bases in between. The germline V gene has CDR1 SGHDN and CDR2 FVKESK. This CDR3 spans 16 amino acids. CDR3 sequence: CASSLDQGNSTDTQYF. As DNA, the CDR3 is TGTGCCAGCAGCCTCGACCAGGGAAATAGCACAGATACGCAGTATTTT.

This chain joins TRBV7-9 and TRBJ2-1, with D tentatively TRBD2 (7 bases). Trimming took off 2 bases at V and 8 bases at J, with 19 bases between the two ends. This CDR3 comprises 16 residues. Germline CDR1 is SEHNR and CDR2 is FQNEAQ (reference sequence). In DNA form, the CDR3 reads TGTGCCAGCAGCTTAAGGGGGGGGTCCTCGTTCGATGAGCAGTTCTTC. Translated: CASSLRGGSSFDEQFF.

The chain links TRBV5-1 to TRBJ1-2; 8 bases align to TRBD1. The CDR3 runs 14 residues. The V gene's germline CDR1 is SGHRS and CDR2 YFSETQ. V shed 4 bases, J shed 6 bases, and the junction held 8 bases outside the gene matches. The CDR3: CASSAGQGLDGYTF. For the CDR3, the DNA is TGCGCCAGCAGCGCCGGACAGGGCCTAGATGGCTACACCTTC.

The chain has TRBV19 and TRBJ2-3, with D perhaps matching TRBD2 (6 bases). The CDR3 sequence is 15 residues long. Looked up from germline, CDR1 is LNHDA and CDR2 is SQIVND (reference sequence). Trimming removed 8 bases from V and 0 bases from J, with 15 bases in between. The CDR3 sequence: CASRLSGTSTDTQYF. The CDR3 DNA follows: TGTGCCAGTCGACTTTCCGGGACTAGCACAGATACGCAGTATTTT.

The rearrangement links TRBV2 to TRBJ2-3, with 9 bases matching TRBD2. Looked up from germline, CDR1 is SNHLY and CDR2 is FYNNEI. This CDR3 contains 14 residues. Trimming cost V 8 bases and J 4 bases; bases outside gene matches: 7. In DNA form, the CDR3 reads TGTGCCAGCCGGGTGGCGGGGGGGGCAGATACGCAGTATTTT. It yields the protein CASRVAGGADTQYF.

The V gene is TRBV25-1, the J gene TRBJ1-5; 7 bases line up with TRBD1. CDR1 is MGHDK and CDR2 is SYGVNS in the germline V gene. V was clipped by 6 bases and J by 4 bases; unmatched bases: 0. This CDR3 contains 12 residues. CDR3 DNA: TGTGCCAGCAGGACAGGGAATCAGCCCCAGCATTTT. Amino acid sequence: CASRTGNQPQHF.

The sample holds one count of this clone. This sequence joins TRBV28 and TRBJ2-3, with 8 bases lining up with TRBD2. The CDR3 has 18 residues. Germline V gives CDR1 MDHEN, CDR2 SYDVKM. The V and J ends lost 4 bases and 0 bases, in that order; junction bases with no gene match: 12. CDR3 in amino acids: CASSSTFRLAGSTDTQYF. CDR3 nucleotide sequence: TGTGCCAGCAGTTCGACCTTCCGATTAGCGGGAAGCACAGATACGCAGTATTTT.

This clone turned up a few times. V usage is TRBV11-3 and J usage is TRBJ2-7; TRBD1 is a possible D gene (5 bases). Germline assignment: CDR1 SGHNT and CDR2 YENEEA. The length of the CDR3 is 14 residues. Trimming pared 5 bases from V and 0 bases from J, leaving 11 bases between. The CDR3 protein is CASSQGRASYEQYF. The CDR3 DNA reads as TGTGCCAGCAGCCAGGGCAGGGCCTCCTACGAGCAGTACTTC.

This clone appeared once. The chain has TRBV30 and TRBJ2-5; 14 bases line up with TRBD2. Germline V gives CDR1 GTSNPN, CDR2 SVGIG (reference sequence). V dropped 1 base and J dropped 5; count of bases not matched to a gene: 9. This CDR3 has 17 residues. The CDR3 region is CAWSAGTSGRGWETQYF. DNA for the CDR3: TGTGCCTGGAGTGCCGGGACTAGCGGGAGAGGTTGGGAGACCCAGTACTTC. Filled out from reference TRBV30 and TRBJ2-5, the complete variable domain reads SQTIHQWPATLVQPVGSPLSLECTVEGTSNPNLYWYRQAAGRGLQLLFYSVGIGQISSEVPQNLSASRPQDRQFILSSKKLLLSDSGFYLCAWSAGTSGRGWETQYFGPGTRLLVL.

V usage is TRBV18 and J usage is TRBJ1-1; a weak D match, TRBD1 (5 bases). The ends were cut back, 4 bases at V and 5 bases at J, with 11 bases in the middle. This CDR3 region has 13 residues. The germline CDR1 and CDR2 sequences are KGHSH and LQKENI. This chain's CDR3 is CASSQRGGTEAFF. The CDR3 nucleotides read TGTGCCAGCTCACAACGGGGGGGAACTGAAGCTTTCTTT.

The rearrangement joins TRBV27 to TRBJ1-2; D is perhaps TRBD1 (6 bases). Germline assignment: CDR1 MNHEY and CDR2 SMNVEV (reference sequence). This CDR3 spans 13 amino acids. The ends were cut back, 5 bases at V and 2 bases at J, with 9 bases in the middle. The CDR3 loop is CASSLTGNYGYTF. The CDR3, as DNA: TGTGCCAGCAGTCTAACAGGGAACTATGGCTACACCTTC.

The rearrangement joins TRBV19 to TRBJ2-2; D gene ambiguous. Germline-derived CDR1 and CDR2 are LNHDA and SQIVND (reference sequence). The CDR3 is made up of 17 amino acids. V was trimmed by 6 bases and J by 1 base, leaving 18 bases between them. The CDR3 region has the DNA TGTGCCAGTAGGCCGCTGCACTTTACACAGAACACCGGGGAGCTGTTTTTT. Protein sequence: CASRPLHFTQNTGELFF.

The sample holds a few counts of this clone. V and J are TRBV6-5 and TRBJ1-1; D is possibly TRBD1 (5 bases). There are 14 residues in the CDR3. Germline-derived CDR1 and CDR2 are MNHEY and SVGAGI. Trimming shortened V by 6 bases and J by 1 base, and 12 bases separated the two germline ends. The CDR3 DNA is TGTGCCAGCAGCCACGGACACCCGAACACTGAAGCTTTCTTT. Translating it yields CASSHGHPNTEAFF.

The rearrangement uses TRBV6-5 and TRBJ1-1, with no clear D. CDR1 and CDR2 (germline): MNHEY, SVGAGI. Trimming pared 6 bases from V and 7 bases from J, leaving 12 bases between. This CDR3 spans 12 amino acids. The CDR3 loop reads CASRSGIDEAFF. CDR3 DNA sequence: TGTGCCAGCAGGTCGGGGATCGATGAAGCTTTCTTT.

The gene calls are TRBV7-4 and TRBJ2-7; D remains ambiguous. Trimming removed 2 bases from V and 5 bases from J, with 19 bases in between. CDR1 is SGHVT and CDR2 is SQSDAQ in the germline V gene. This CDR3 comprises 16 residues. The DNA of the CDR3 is TGTGCCAGCAGCTTAATCTGGATAGGGCAAATCCACGAGCAGTACTTC. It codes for CASSLIWIGQIHEQYF.

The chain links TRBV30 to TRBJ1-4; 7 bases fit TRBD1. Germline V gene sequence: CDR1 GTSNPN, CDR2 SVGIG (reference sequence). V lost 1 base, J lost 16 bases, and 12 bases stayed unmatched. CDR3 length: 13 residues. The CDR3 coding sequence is TGTGCCTGGAGTGCCTTATTTCCGGGACAGAGGTTTTTT. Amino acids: CAWSALFPGQRFF.

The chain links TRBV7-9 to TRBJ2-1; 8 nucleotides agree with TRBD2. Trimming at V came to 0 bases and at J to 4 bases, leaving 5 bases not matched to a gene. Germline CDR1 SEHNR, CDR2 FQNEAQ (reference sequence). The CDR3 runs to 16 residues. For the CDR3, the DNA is TGTGCCAGCAGCTTAGCTCCGGGACTAGAATACAATGAGCAGTTCTTC. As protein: CASSLAPGLEYNEQFF.

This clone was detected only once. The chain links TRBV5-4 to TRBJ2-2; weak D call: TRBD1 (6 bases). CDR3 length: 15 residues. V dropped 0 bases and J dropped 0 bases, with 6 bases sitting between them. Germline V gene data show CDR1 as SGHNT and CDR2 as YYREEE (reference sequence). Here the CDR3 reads CASSLDRANTGELFF. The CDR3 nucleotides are TGTGCCAGCAGCTTGGACAGGGCGAACACCGGGGAGCTGTTTTTT.

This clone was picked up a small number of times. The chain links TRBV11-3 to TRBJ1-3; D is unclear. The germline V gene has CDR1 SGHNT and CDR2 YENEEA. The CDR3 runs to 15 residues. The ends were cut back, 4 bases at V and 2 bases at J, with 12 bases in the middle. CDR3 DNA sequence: TGTGCCAGCAGCTATGTCGCTGCAGCTGGAAACACCATATATTTT. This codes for CASSYVAAAGNTIYF.

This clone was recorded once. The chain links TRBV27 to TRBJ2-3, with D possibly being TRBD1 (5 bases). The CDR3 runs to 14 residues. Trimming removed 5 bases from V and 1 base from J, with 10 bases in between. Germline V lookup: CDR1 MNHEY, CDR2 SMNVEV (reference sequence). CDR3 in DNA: TGTGCCAGCAGTCAAGCCAGGGGCACAGATACGCAGTATTTT. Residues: CASSQARGTDTQYF.

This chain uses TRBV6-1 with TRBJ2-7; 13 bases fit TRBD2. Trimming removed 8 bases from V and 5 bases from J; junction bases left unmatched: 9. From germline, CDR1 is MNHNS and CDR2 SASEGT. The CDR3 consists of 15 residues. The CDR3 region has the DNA TGTGCCAGCTCCCGACTAGCGGGGGGTATTGACGAGCAGTACTTC. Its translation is CASSRLAGGIDEQYF.

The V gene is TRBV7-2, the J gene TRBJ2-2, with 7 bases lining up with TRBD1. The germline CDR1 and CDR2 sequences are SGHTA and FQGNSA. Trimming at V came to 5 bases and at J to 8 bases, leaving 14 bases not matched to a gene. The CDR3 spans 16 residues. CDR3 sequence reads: CASSPTGVLTPGELFF. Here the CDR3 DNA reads TGTGCCAGCAGCCCCACAGGGGTCCTTACCCCGGGGGAGCTGTTTTTT.

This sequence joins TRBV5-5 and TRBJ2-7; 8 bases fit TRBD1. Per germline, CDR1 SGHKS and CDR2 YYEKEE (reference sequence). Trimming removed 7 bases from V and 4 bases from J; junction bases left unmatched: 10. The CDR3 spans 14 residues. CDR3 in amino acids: CASGFWDRTYEQYF. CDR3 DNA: TGTGCCAGCGGATTCTGGGACAGGACATACGAGCAGTACTTC.

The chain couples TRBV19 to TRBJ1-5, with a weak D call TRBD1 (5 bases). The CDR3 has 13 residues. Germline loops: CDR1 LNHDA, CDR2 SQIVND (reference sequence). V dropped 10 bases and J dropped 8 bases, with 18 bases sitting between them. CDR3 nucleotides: TGTGCCACCCCAAAGTGGGGCGGAGAGCCCCAGCATTTT. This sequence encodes CATPKWGGEPQHF. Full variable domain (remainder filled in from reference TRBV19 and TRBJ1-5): DGGITQSPKYLFRKEGQNVTLSCEQNLNHDAMYWYRQDPGQGLRLIYYSQIVNDFQKGDIAEGYSVSREKKESFPLTVTSAQKNPTAFYLCATPKWGGEPQHFGDGTRLSIL.

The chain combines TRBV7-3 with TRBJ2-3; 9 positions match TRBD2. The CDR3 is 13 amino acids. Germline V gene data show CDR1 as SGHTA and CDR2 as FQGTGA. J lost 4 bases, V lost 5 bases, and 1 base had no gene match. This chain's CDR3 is CASSIAGADTQYF. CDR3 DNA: TGTGCCAGCAGCATAGCGGGGGCAGATACGCAGTATTTT.